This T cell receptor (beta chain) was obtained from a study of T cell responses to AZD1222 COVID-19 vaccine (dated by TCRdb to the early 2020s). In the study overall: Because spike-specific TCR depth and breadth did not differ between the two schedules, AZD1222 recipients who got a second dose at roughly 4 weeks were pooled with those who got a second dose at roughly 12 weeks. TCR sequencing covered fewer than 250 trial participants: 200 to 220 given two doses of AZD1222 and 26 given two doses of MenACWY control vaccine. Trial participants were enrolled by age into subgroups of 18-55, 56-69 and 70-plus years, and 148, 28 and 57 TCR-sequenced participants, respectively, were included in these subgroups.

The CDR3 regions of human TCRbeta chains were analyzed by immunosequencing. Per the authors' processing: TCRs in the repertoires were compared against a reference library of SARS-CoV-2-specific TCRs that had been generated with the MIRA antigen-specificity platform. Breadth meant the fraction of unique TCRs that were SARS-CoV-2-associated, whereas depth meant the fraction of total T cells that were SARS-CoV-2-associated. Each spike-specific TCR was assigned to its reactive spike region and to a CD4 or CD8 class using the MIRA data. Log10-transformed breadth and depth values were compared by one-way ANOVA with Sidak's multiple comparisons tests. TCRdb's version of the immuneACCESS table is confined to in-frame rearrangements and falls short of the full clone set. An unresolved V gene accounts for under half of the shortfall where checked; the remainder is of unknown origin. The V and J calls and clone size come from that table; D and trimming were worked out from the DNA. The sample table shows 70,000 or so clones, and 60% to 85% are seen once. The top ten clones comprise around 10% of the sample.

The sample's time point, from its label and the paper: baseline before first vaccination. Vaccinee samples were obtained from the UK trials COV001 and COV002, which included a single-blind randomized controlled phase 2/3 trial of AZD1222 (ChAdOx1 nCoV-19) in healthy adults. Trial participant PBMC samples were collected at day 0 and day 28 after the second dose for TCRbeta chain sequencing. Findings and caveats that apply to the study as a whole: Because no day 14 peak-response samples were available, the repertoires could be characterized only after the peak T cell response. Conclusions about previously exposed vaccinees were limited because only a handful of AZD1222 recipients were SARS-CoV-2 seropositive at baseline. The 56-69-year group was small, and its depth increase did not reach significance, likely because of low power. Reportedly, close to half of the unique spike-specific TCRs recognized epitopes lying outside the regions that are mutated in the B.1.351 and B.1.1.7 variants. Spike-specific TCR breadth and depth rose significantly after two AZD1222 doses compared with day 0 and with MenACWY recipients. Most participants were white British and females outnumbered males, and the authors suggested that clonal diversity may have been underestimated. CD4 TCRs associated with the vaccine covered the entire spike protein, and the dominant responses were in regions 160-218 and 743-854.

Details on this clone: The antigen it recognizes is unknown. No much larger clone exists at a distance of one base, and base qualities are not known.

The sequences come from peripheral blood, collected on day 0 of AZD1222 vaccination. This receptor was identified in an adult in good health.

The CDR3 amino acid sequence is: CATGQGVFGYGYTF. The nucleotide sequence reads TGTGCCACCGGACAGGGGGTTTTCGGCTATGGCTACACCTTC. The V gene is TRBV7-9 and the J gene is TRBJ1-2; TRBD1 lines up with 10 middle nucleotides. Trimming removed 10 bases from V and 4 bases from J; the gene matches leave 9 bases unexplained. From its cysteine to its phenylalanine, the CDR3 spans 14 amino acids. Left in the record is the CDR3 DNA by itself, 42 bases read in frame from the first base. CDR1 and CDR2 are drawn from the germline V gene (reference sequence): SEHNR, FQNEAQ.